The present TCR beta chain was sequenced within a study of T cell responses to AZD1222 COVID-19 vaccine. Libraries were prepared by immunoSEQ multiplex PCR; TCRdb keeps only in-frame clonotypes and omits some of them. This sample has 100,000 to 150,000 clones; 86% occur once, and the top ten carry 9.5% to 15%. Germline lookup yields CDR1 DFQATT and CDR2 SNEGSKA (reference sequence). V was clipped by 6 bases and J by 5 bases, with 10 bases between them. This CDR3 spans 11 amino acids. This clone was seen once. This sequence was found in an adult in good health. Material: peripheral blood, obtained on day 0 of AZD1222 vaccination. The chain links TRBV20-1 to TRBJ2-5, with D tentatively TRBD1 (6 bases). CDR3 sequence (DNA): TGCAGTGCACAGGGACCCGAGACCCAGTACTTC. The encoded protein is CSAQGPETQYF.